Shown below are 22 T cell receptor beta chains from a single sample sequenced in a study of early T cells in non-severe SARS-CoV-2 infection. TCRdb re-called the 5' RACE reads with MiXCR, one entry per CDR3 protein. The data show about 50,000 distinct CDR3 sequences, roughly 8% seen once. The sequenced sample consisted of whole blood. The source of these receptors is an adult who was a healthcare worker with PCR-confirmed SARS-CoV-2 infection or an uninfected control (not recorded which).

In its sample, this clonotype was seen many times. This chain connects TRBV7-2 to TRBJ2-7; unclear D gene. In germline, CDR1 is SGHTA, CDR2 FQGNSA. Trimming cost V 3 bases and J 6 bases, with 9 bases left between them. This CDR3 contains 12 residues. CDR3 region: CASSLAWGEQYF. CDR3 nucleotides: TGTGCCAGCAGCTTGGCCTGGGGCGAGCAGTACTTC.

This clonotype was found a few times. This chain uses TRBV11-2 with TRBJ2-1; 8 bases map to TRBD2. The germline V gene has CDR1 SGHAT and CDR2 FQNNGV. CDR3 length: 15 amino acids. Trimming took 0 bases from V and 7 from J; bases not matched to a gene: 5. CDR3 sequence (DNA): TGTGCCAGCAGCTTAGACCTGCGGGAGGAGAATGAGCAGTTCTTC. Its translation: CASSLDLREENEQFF.

Only a few counts were recorded for this clonotype. This sequence joins TRBV19 and TRBJ2-1; D not resolved. CDR1 is LNHDA and CDR2 is SQIVND in the germline V gene (reference sequence). V lost 1 base, J lost 8 bases, and 12 bases lay in between. There are 14 residues in the CDR3. The CDR3: CASSIGASIDEQFF. CDR3 bases: TGTGCCAGTAGTATAGGGGCCTCCATCGATGAGCAGTTCTTC.

This clonotype occurred many times. The chain combines TRBV27 with TRBJ2-7; D is undetermined. V was pared by 7 bases and J by 2 bases, with 15 bases between. The CDR3 length is 14 residues. CDR1 and CDR2 (germline): MNHEY, SMNVEV (reference sequence). DNA of the CDR3: TGTGCCAGCACCCTGACGACGGGTGCCTACGAGCAGTACTTC. Its protein is CASTLTTGAYEQYF.

The rearrangement links TRBV7-6 to TRBJ2-6; 8 nucleotides align to TRBD1. The CDR3 runs 15 residues. V shed 5 bases and J 2 bases; nucleotides not matched to a gene: 2. The V gene's germline CDR1 is SGHVS and CDR2 FNYEAQ. CDR3 nucleotide sequence: TGTGCCAGCAGCCCCAGGGGGCCTGGGGCCAACGTCCTGACTTTC. As protein: CASSPRGPGANVLTF.

This clonotype was observed a handful of times. The CDR3 coding sequence is TGTGCCAGCAGTTTTTGGGGGAGGAATTACAATGAGCAGTTCTTC. It encodes CASSFWGRNYNEQFF. The chain carries TRBV12-3 or TRBV12-4 and TRBJ2-1; tentative D call: TRBD2 (6 bases). The CDR3 sequence is 15 residues long. With 3 bases removed from V and 4 bases from J, the gap between germline ends came to 13 bases.

CDR3: CASSLLNGYGYTF. CDR3 sequence (DNA): TGTGCCAGCAGCTTACTCAACGGGTATGGCTACACCTTC. This sequence joins TRBV5-8 and TRBJ1-2; no reliable D call. Germline lookup yields CDR1 SGHTS and CDR2 YDEGEE. CDR3 length: 13 amino acids. The V end was cut by 2 bases, the J end by 5 bases, with 10 bases between. The variable domain in full, completed from reference TRBV5-8 and TRBJ1-2, reads EAGVTQSPTHLIKTRGQQATLRCSPISGHTSVYWYQQALGLGLQFLLWYDEGEERNRGNFPPRFSGRQFPNYSSELNVNALELEDSALYLCASSLLNGYGYTFGSGTRLTVV.

The chain couples TRBV10-3 to TRBJ2-7; 8 nucleotides line up with TRBD2. This CDR3 has 15 amino acids. In germline, CDR1 is ENHRY, CDR2 SYGVKD. Germline trimming cut 5 bases from V and 0 bases from J; bases unmatched to any gene: 6. DNA of the CDR3: TGTGCCATCAGTTACGGGGGGGGCCTCTCCTACGAGCAGTACTTC. It encodes CAISYGGGLSYEQYF.

This clonotype has more than one count but fewer than ten. The chain joins TRBV7-9 to TRBJ2-1, with TRBD2 matching over 12 bases. Trimming removed 8 bases from V and 7 bases from J; junction bases left unmatched: 9. The CDR3 loop spans 15 amino acids. Germline V CDR1 and CDR2: SEHNR, FQNEAQ (reference sequence). CDR3 sequence: CASSLAGGQRNEQFF. The CDR3 DNA reads TGTGCCAGCTCCCTAGCGGGAGGGCAGAGGAATGAGCAGTTCTTC.

This clonotype showed up just a few times. V and J are TRBV4-1 and TRBJ2-1; 12 positions match TRBD2. Germline trimming cut 1 base from V and 1 base from J; bases unmatched to any gene: 8. The CDR3 length is 19 residues. The germline CDR1 and CDR2 sequences are MGHRA and YSYEKL. In nucleotides, the CDR3 is TGCGCCAGCAGCCAAGGCTCGACTAGCGGGAGAGTGTCCTACAATGAGCAGTTCTTC. Its translation: CASSQGSTSGRVSYNEQFF.

The V and J genes are TRBV7-2 and TRBJ2-1; 9 nucleotides agree with TRBD1. From germline, CDR1 is SGHTA and CDR2 FQGNSA. There are 15 residues in the CDR3. V shed 5 bases and J 3 bases; nucleotides not matched to a gene: 5. In nucleotides, the CDR3 is TGTGCCAGCAGCGAGGACAGGGGTTTCTACAATGAGCAGTTCTTC. Encoded protein: CASSEDRGFYNEQFF. The full variable domain, rest sourced from reference TRBV7-2 and TRBJ2-1, is GAGVSQSPSNKVTEKGKDVELRCDPISGHTALYWYRQSLGQGLEFLIYFQGNSAPDKSGLPSDRFSAERTGGSVSTLTIQRTQQEDSAVYLCASSEDRGFYNEQFFGPGTRLTVL.

There are many counts of this clonotype. The chain has TRBV7-9 and TRBJ2-7, with D tentatively TRBD2 (5 bases). This CDR3 is 13 amino acids long. The V gene's germline CDR1 is SEHNR and CDR2 FQNEAQ (reference sequence). The V and J ends lost 7 bases and 6 bases respectively, with 16 bases between them. CDR3 coding DNA: TGTGCCAGCAAACCCGACGGAGGTGGCGAGCAGTACTTC. Translating it yields CASKPDGGGEQYF.

This clonotype was seen repeatedly, ten times or more. V is TRBV7-9 and J is TRBJ2-1; TRBD2 matches 13 bases. The V gene end was trimmed by 5 bases and the J gene end by 8 bases; junction bases not matched to a gene: 3. The CDR3 length is 14 residues. The germline V gene has CDR1 SEHNR and CDR2 FQNEAQ (reference sequence). The CDR3 bases are TGTGCCAGCAGCCGGACTAGCGGGAGCGATGAGCAGTTCTTC. It yields the protein CASSRTSGSDEQFF.

This clonotype was observed many times. V usage is TRBV4-1 and J usage is TRBJ2-3, with 9 bases fitting TRBD2. V lost 3 bases to trimming and J lost 5 bases; unmatched junction nucleotides: 6. This CDR3 is built from 15 residues. The germline V gene encodes CDR1 MGHRA and CDR2 YSYEKL. The CDR3 DNA sequence: TGCGCCAGCAGCCAGGCGGGGGGGCCGGGAGATACGCAGTATTTT. Protein product: CASSQAGGPGDTQYF.

There are a few counts of this clonotype. V gene TRBV18 combines with J gene TRBJ1-3, with D perhaps matching TRBD1 (5 bases). The CDR3 is 15 amino acids. CDR1 and CDR2 from the germline V gene are KGHSH and LQKENI. Trimming shortened V by 3 bases and J by 4 bases, and 13 bases separated the two germline ends. As DNA, the CDR3 is TGTGCCAGCTCACCGGGGACCCCAGGAGGAAACACCATATATTTT. This gives the protein CASSPGTPGGNTIYF.

This chain uses TRBV7-6 with TRBJ2-3, with TRBD2 matching over 14 bases. The germline CDR1 and CDR2 sequences are SGHVS and FNYEAQ. The V gene end was trimmed by 4 bases and the J gene end by 5 bases; junction bases not matched to a gene: 5. The CDR3 covers 16 residues. This CDR3 is CASSSRTSGGLDTQYF. As DNA, the CDR3 is TGTGCCAGCAGCTCGCGGACTAGCGGGGGGTTAGATACGCAGTATTTT.

This clonotype was seen ten or more times. The gene calls are TRBV20-1 and TRBJ1-1; D may be TRBD1 (6 bases). CDR1 is DFQATT and CDR2 is SNEGSKA in the germline V gene (reference sequence). Deletions cut 3 bases from V and 5 bases from J, with 13 bases between. The length of the CDR3 is 13 residues. CDR3 region: CSASKQGGTEAFF. The CDR3 DNA is TGCAGTGCTAGTAAACAGGGAGGAACTGAAGCTTTCTTT.

This clonotype occurred a few times. The chain carries TRBV20-1 and TRBJ2-5; 8 nucleotides align to TRBD2. The V and J ends lost 4 bases and 4 bases, in that order; junction bases with no gene match: 5. Germline-derived CDR1 and CDR2 are DFQATT and SNEGSKA (reference sequence). This CDR3 is 13 amino acids long. CDR3 sequence reads: CSAIRTSRETQYF. In DNA form, the CDR3 reads TGCAGTGCTATAAGGACTAGCAGAGAGACCCAGTACTTC.

This clonotype was detected many times. The chain is built from TRBV4-1 and TRBJ2-1; D is undetermined. V was pared by 0 bases and J by 3 bases, with 12 bases between. CDR3 length: 16 amino acids. Germline V CDR1 and CDR2: MGHRA, YSYEKL. CDR3 region: CASSQDAGVSYNEQFF. CDR3 sequence (DNA): TGCGCCAGCAGCCAAGATGCTGGGGTTAGCTACAATGAGCAGTTCTTC.

The CDR3, as DNA: TGTGCCAGCAGCTTGACAGGCCCCTTTGTGAATGAGCAGTTCTTC. It encodes CASSLTGPFVNEQFF. The V gene is TRBV5-8, the J gene TRBJ2-1; weak D call: TRBD1 (5 bases). The CDR3 covers 15 residues. Trimming cost V 1 base and J 7 bases, with 15 bases left between them. Germline-derived CDR1 and CDR2 are SGHTS and YDEGEE.

The rearrangement links TRBV12-3 or TRBV12-4 to TRBJ2-1; no definite D call. V was clipped by 8 bases and J by 7 bases, with 9 bases between them. The CDR3 has 11 amino acids. The CDR3 nucleotides are TGTGCCAGCTCATCCCAAAATGAGCAGTTCTTC. Protein product: CASSSQNEQFF.

This clonotype has more than one count but fewer than ten. The chain uses TRBV12-3 or TRBV12-4 and TRBJ1-2; 7 nucleotides line up with TRBD1. V was pared by 6 bases and J by 8 bases, with 24 bases of the junction left unmatched. The CDR3 length is 18 residues. The CDR3 sequence: CASSRGDRFRPPDPGYTF. The CDR3 coding sequence is TGTGCCAGCAGCCGGGGGGACAGATTCAGACCCCCCGACCCCGGCTACACCTTC.